This T cell receptor beta chain is from a study of cytomegalovirus exposure and HLA in healthy donors. In the PCR, 60 Vbeta and 13 Jbeta primers were used. TCRdb keeps only in-frame clones here, not all; method: immunoSEQ multiplex PCR. This table has about 140,000 clones, roughly 79% appearing once. CDR3 length: 15 amino acids. The V segment lost 5 bases and the J segment 1 base; nucleotides outside the gene matches: 5. CDR1 and CDR2 from the germline V gene are SGHVS and FNYEAQ. For this clone: Its antigen is currently unknown.

Study-wide findings and caveats: Several V segments, TRBV6-2 and TRBV6-3 among them, could not be told apart and were dropped. The authors assumed roughly uniform sequencing depth across donors for presence/absence analyses. Apparent HLA restriction characterized most CMV-associated TCR beta chains in a later analysis. According to a later analysis, donors in an Asian-associated ancestry cluster reportedly had fewer N-insertions than the roughly 720-donor mean.

This receptor was taken from a woman aged 40 to 49 in good health and CMV-seronegative. The chain has TRBV7-6 and TRBJ2-3; TRBD2 aligns across 8 bases. The sample consisted of PBMCs. Here the CDR3 reads CASSLAGGRTDTQYF. CDR3 in DNA: TGTGCCAGCAGCCTTGCGGGGGGCCGCACAGATACGCAGTATTTT. Looking up the rest from reference TRBV7-6 and TRBJ2-3 gives the full variable domain: GAGVSQSPRYKVTKRGQDVALRCDPISGHVSLYWYRQALGQGPEFLTYFNYEAQQDKSGLPNDRFSAERPEGSISTLTIQRTEQRDSAMYRCASSLAGGRTDTQYFGPGTRLTVL.